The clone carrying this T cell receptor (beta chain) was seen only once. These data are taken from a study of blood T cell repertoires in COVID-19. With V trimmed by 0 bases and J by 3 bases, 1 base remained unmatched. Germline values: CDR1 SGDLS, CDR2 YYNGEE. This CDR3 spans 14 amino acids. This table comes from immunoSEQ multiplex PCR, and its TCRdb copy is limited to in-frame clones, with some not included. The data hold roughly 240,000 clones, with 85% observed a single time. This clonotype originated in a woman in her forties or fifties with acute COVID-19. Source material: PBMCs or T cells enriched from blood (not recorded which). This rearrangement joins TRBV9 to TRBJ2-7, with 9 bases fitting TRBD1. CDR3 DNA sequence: TGTGCCAGCAGCGTAGGGGGACAGGGCTACGAGCAGTACTTC. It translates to CASSVGGQGYEQYF.